These 20 T cell receptor beta chains came from one sample sequenced in a study of beta chain features in type 1 diabetes. Study conclusions and caveats: Across all four CD4+ subsets, people with type 1 diabetes showed modestly shorter TCRB CDR3s.

Their recognized antigens are unknown. The whole isolated RNA underwent reverse transcription, so sequencing captured expressed TCRB transcripts. The assay was immunoSEQ multiplex PCR, and TCRdb's table has in-frame clones only and misses some. The table lists hundreds of thousands of clones, about an eighth of them singletons. Input material: naive CD4+ T cells from blood. All receptors derive from a man between 18 and 35 years old with type 1 diabetes.

This clone was picked up a small number of times. The rearrangement links TRBV5-6 to TRBJ2-3, with D unresolved. V lost 4 bases and J lost 2, with 5 bases in between. Germline V CDR1 and CDR2: SGHDT, YYEEEE. This CDR3 spans 12 amino acids. The CDR3 loop reads CASSQNTDTQYF. CDR3 in DNA: TGTGCCAGCAGCCAGAACACAGATACGCAGTATTTT.

The chain employs TRBV5-4 and TRBJ2-6; 12 bases are a match to TRBD1. The CDR3 is 17 residues long. V lost 4 bases and J lost 5; bases outside the gene matches: 7. CDR1 is SGHNT and CDR2 is YYREEE in the germline V gene (reference sequence). The CDR3 DNA is TGTGCCAGCAGCCTCGGGGACAGGGGGCAGCGGGCCAACGTCCTGACTTTC. The encoded protein is CASSLGDRGQRANVLTF.

The chain combines TRBV28 with TRBJ2-3, with D unresolved. Per the germline V gene, CDR1 is MDHEN and CDR2 is SYDVKM. CDR3 length: 13 residues. The ends were cut back, 8 bases at V and 3 bases at J, with 12 bases in the middle. The CDR3 nucleotides are TGTGCCAGCGAGCCTAGTGGAACAGATACGCAGTATTTT. Its translation: CASEPSGTDTQYF.

Worth noting for this clone: Other DNA sequences in this sample translate to the same CDR3. This rearrangement joins TRBV18 to TRBJ1-2; 8 positions match TRBD1. Germline V lookup: CDR1 KGHSH, CDR2 LQKENI. The junction had 2 bases not matched to a gene; V was cut back by 2 bases and J by 3 bases. This CDR3 region has 14 residues. The CDR3 region is CASSPGQGDYGYTF. In nucleotides, the CDR3 is TGTGCCAGCTCACCAGGACAGGGTGACTATGGCTACACCTTC.

The J gene is TRBJ2-7, the V gene TRBV9, with 9 bases lining up with TRBD2. V was clipped by 0 bases and J by 0 bases; unmatched bases: 4. The V gene's germline CDR1 is SGDLS and CDR2 YYNGEE. The CDR3 length is 16 residues. CDR3 in DNA: TGTGCCAGCAGCGTAGCTACTAGCGGGTCCTCCTACGAGCAGTACTTC. Its translation is CASSVATSGSSYEQYF. Full variable domain (rest looked up from reference TRBV9 and TRBJ2-7): DSGVTQTPKHLITATGQRVTLRCSPRSGDLSVYWYQQSLDQGLQFLIQYYNGEERAKGNILERFSAQQFPDLHSELNLSSLELGDSALYFCASSVATSGSSYEQYFGPGTRLTVT.

This clone was seen only a few times. In DNA, the CDR3 is TGCAGCGCAAGTCTGGGACAGGGAACAGATACGCAGTATTTT. Its translation is CSASLGQGTDTQYF. V and J are TRBV29-1 and TRBJ2-3, with 9 bases matching TRBD1. V shed 7 bases and J 3 bases; nucleotides not matched to a gene: 8. The CDR3 is 14 residues long. Per germline, CDR1 SQVTM and CDR2 ANQGSEA.

This clone was counted a few times. This chain uses TRBV2 with TRBJ1-1; tentatively, D is TRBD1 (5 bases). The germline V gene has CDR1 SNHLY and CDR2 FYNNEI. Trimming pared 3 bases from V and 0 bases from J, leaving 8 bases between. CDR3 length: 14 amino acids. The CDR3 region has the DNA TGTGCCAGCAGTGATTGGGACCTGAACACTGAAGCTTTCTTT. Translating it yields CASSDWDLNTEAFF.

The chain employs TRBV28 and TRBJ2-7, with D unresolved. The CDR3 consists of 14 residues. V was pared by 3 bases and J by 2 bases, with 11 bases between. Per the germline V gene, CDR1 is MDHEN and CDR2 is SYDVKM. The CDR3 region is CASSFAWGTYEQYF. CDR3 nucleotide sequence: TGTGCCAGCAGTTTTGCGTGGGGAACCTACGAGCAGTACTTC.

This clone was seen more than once but under ten times. The chain carries TRBV28 and TRBJ2-7; 9 nucleotides match TRBD1. This CDR3 contains 16 residues. V gave up 4 bases and J gave up 0 bases; unmatched junction bases: 7. CDR1 and CDR2 from the germline V gene are MDHEN and SYDVKM. CDR3 bases: TGTGCCAGCAGTTCCCTTGGGGACAGGGACTCCTACGAGCAGTACTTC. Its protein is CASSSLGDRDSYEQYF. The whole variable domain, remainder taken from reference TRBV28 and TRBJ2-7, is DVKVTQSSRYLVKRTGEKVFLECVQDMDHENMFWYRQDPGLGLRLIYFSYDVKMKEKGDIPEGYSVSREKKERFSLILESASTNQTSMYLCASSSLGDRDSYEQYFGPGTRLTVT.

The chain carries TRBV5-1 and TRBJ2-7, with D maybe TRBD2 (5 bases). The CDR3 totals 13 residues. In germline, CDR1 is SGHRS, CDR2 YFSETQ. V dropped 0 bases and J dropped 6 bases, with 10 bases sitting between them. The DNA for the CDR3 is TGCGCCAGCAGCTTGGCCTTCGGAGGCGAGCAGTACTTC. Residues: CASSLAFGGEQYF.

V and J are TRBV7-8 and TRBJ1-1; D uncertain. CDR3 length equals 15 residues. Germline V lookup: CDR1 SGHVS, CDR2 FQNEAQ. Trimming cost V 4 bases and J 1 base, with 13 bases left between them. DNA of the CDR3: TGTGCCAGCAGCTACCTGTTGGGGTCGAACACTGAAGCTTTCTTT. Translating gives CASSYLLGSNTEAFF. Based on the CDR3 plus reference TRBV7-8 and TRBJ1-1, the full variable domain is GAGVSQSPRYKVAKRGQDVALRCDPISGHVSLFWYQQALGQGPEFLTYFQNEAQLDKSGLPSDRFFAERPEGSVSTLKIQRTQQEDSAVYLCASSYLLGSNTEAFFGQGTRLTVV.

The chain is built from TRBV30 and TRBJ2-5; D remains ambiguous. Matching the DNA end better, TRBJ2-7 makes the J call doubtful. The CDR3 contains 15 residues. Germline CDR1 is GTSNPN and CDR2 is SVGIG (reference sequence). CDR3 nucleotides: TGTGCCTGGAGGCTGGTAGGGTCCCTTTCCTACGAGCAGTACTTC. This encodes CAWRLVGSLSYEQYF.

This clone was seen a few times. The chain combines TRBV29-1 with TRBJ1-3; 8 nucleotides align to TRBD1. The ends lost 3 bases at V and 1 base at J; junction bases unmatched: 2. Per germline, CDR1 SQVTM and CDR2 ANQGSEA. CDR3 size: 14 residues. CDR3 region: CSVDRTGSGNTIYF. The CDR3 region has the DNA TGCAGCGTTGACCGGACAGGGTCTGGAAACACCATATATTTT.

This clone was recorded a few times. The chain recombines TRBV27 with TRBJ1-4; D is unclear. The CDR3 contains 14 residues. V dropped 5 bases and J dropped 10 bases, with 17 bases sitting between them. Germline-derived CDR1 and CDR2 are MNHEY and SMNVEV (reference sequence). In nucleotides, the CDR3 is TGTGCCAGCAGTCCCCGGGCGGTGGGATCAAAACTGTTTTTT. As protein: CASSPRAVGSKLFF.

CDR3 in DNA: TGTGCCAGCAACCCGGGGGGGGTGGTTGAGCAGTTCTTC. This gives the protein CASNPGGVVEQFF. The rearrangement links TRBV27 to TRBJ2-1, with 8 nucleotides matching TRBD2. After removal of 7 bases from V and 9 bases from J, the junction contained 8 bases not matched to a gene. Germline values: CDR1 MNHEY, CDR2 SMNVEV (reference sequence). CDR3 size: 13 residues.

V gene TRBV4-1 combines with J gene TRBJ1-2, with TRBD1 matching over 9 bases. J lost 8 bases, V lost 3 bases, and 7 bases had no gene match. Germline V gives CDR1 MGHRA, CDR2 YSYEKL. The CDR3 has 14 amino acids. CDR3 nucleotide sequence: TGCGCCAGCAGCCACCCGGGACAGGGTCCCGGCTACACCTTC. This encodes CASSHPGQGPGYTF.

This clone was counted a few times. This sequence joins TRBV2 and TRBJ2-1; D call uncertain. The V gene lost 3 bases and the J gene lost 1 base, with 7 bases spanning the gap. Per the germline V gene, CDR1 is SNHLY and CDR2 is FYNNEI. The CDR3 length is 14 residues. As DNA, the CDR3 is TGTGCCAGCAGTGATCTAGGATCCTACAATGAGCAGTTCTTC. Protein sequence: CASSDLGSYNEQFF.

This clone turned up a few times. This chain links TRBV29-1 with TRBJ1-5, with a possible D match to TRBD1 (6 bases). V was pared by 6 bases and J by 2 bases, with 11 bases between. The CDR3 loop spans 13 amino acids. Germline-derived CDR1 and CDR2 are SQVTM and ANQGSEA. CDR3 sequence reads: CSVRGGGNQPQHF. CDR3 nucleotide sequence: TGCAGCGTCAGGGGAGGTGGCAATCAGCCCCAGCATTTT.

This clone appeared a few times. The V call is TRBV5-1, the J call TRBJ1-4; D not resolved. CDR3 size: 15 residues. CDR1 SGHRS and CDR2 YFSETQ come from the germline V gene. V lost 0 bases to trimming and J lost 0 bases, with 6 bases between them. CDR3 nucleotide sequence: TGCGCCAGCAGCTTGGGACGAGCAACTAATGAAAAACTGTTTTTT. The encoded protein is CASSLGRATNEKLFF.

This clone turned up a few times. The J gene is TRBJ2-1, the V gene TRBV6-5; 9 bases are a match to TRBD2. V trimming: 2 bases; J trimming: 6 bases; junction bases outside the gene matches: 8. This CDR3 region has 16 residues. Per germline, CDR1 MNHEY and CDR2 SVGAGI. Written as DNA, the CDR3 is TGTGCCAGCAGTTACCAGCCGGGACTAGCCAGCAATGAGCAGTTCTTC. It codes for CASSYQPGLASNEQFF.